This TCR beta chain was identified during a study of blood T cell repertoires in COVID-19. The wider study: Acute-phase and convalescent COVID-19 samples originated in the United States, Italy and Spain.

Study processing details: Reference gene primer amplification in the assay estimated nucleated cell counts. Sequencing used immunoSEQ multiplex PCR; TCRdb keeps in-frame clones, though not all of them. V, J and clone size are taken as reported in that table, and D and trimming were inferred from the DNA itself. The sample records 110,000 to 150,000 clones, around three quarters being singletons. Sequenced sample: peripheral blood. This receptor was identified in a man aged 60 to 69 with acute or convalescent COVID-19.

The CDR3 protein is CASSAGTVSNSPLHF. CDR3 bases: TGTGCCAGCAGCGCGGGGACAGTCTCAAATTCACCCCTCCACTTT. The V call is TRBV9, the J call TRBJ1-6; the match to TRBD1 covers 7 bases. The germline gives CDR1 SGDLS, CDR2 YYNGEE. Trimming cost V 3 bases and J 7 bases; bases outside gene matches: 7. The CDR3 runs to 15 residues.